These 22 T cell receptor beta chains originate from one sample sequenced in a study of Ad26.COV2.S vaccination and SARS-CoV-2 variants. Stated treatment: 15 to 20 received Ad26.COV2.S at low or high dose, single or two shots; about 5 received placebo; per-sample allocation not given. Sampling was performed 63 days after the first vaccine or placebo injection. Data came from immunoSEQ multiplex PCR; TCRdb stores just in-frame clones and leaves some out. The table lists about 350,000 clones, 88% of them singletons. The specimen was peripheral blood, collected in a trial of Ad26.COV2.S vaccine versus placebo. These receptor sequences come from a person between 18 and 65 years old who received the Ad26.COV2.S COVID-19 vaccine or a placebo.

The chain couples TRBV18 to TRBJ2-7; the match to TRBD1 covers 7 bases. Germline V gene data show CDR1 as KGHSH and CDR2 as LQKENI. This CDR3 has 15 amino acids. V lost 2 bases and J lost 3; bases outside the gene matches: 7. Here the CDR3 reads CASSPETGTYYEQYF. CDR3 DNA: TGTGCCAGCTCACCAGAGACAGGGACCTACTACGAGCAGTACTTC.

In this sample, this clone turned up a few times. V and J are TRBV4-1 and TRBJ2-1, with unresolved D. Between the trimmed V and J ends, which lost 0 bases and 5 bases, there was a span of 17 bases. Germline CDR1 MGHRA, CDR2 YSYEKL. The CDR3 has 17 residues. Written as DNA, the CDR3 is TGCGCCAGCAGCCAAGATCGCCTAGACAATCCAAACAATGAGCAGTTCTTC. This gives the protein CASSQDRLDNPNNEQFF.

The genes are TRBV27 and TRBJ2-1; 10 bases are a match to TRBD1. CDR3 size: 16 residues. Looked up from germline, CDR1 is MNHEY and CDR2 is SMNVEV (reference sequence). The V segment lost 6 bases and the J segment 1 base; nucleotides outside the gene matches: 6. For the CDR3, the DNA is TGTGCCAGCAGCCTGCCGGGACAGGGGTCCTACAATGAGCAGTTCTTC. Translation: CASSLPGQGSYNEQFF.

The V gene is TRBV7-9, the J gene TRBJ2-1; 8 bases map to TRBD2. Germline values: CDR1 SEHNR, CDR2 FQNEAQ (reference sequence). The CDR3 runs 18 residues. The trim removed 0 bases at V and 7 bases at J, leaving 14 bases unmatched. CDR3 residues: CASSLASTTGGLNNEQFF. The CDR3 DNA reads as TGTGCCAGCAGCTTAGCATCAACTACGGGGGGGCTAAATAATGAGCAGTTCTTC. The full variable domain, rest sourced from reference TRBV7-9 and TRBJ2-1, is DTGVSQNPRHKITKRGQNVTFRCDPISEHNRLYWYRQTLGQGPEFLTYFQNEAQLEKSRLLSDRFSAERPKGSFSTLEIQRTEQGDSAMYLCASSLASTTGGLNNEQFFGPGTRLTVL.

This chain joins TRBV25-1 and TRBJ2-3; D not certain. V lost 1 base and J 1 base, leaving 9 bases between the germline ends. The CDR3 has 15 residues. CDR1 MGHDK and CDR2 SYGVNS come from the germline V gene. The CDR3 DNA reads as TGTGCCAGCAGTGAATTCGGAACAGGCACAGATACGCAGTATTTT. Protein product: CASSEFGTGTDTQYF.

This clone was found once. In nucleotides, the CDR3 is TGTGCCAGTAGCCGAGGACAGAGCAATCAGCCCCAGCATTTT. It is translated as CASSRGQSNQPQHF. The chain combines TRBV19 with TRBJ1-5, with D perhaps matching TRBD1 (6 bases). The CDR3 contains 14 residues. The V gene's germline CDR1 is LNHDA and CDR2 SQIVND (reference sequence). The ends were cut back, 6 bases at V and 1 base at J, with 10 bases in the middle.

This chain links TRBV5-4 with TRBJ2-2, with TRBD2 matching 8 bases. Trimming took 4 bases from V and 6 from J; bases not matched to a gene: 5. Germline V gene sequence: CDR1 SGHNT, CDR2 YYREEE (reference sequence). The CDR3 runs to 14 residues. This CDR3 is CASSTGLAAGELFF. DNA for the CDR3: TGTGCCAGCAGCACCGGACTAGCCGCCGGGGAGCTGTTTTTT.

This chain connects TRBV14 to TRBJ2-1; D is unclear. CDR1 and CDR2 from the germline V gene are SGHDN and FVKESK. CDR3 length equals 16 residues. Trimming took 0 bases from V and 10 from J, leaving 19 bases between them. CDR3 in amino acids: CASSQDLGFVSFEQFF. CDR3 nucleotide sequence: TGTGCCAGCAGCCAAGATTTAGGATTCGTCTCCTTCGAGCAGTTCTTC.

The chain employs TRBV5-1 and TRBJ2-2, with TRBD2 matching over 12 bases. The length of the CDR3 is 19 residues. From germline, CDR1 is SGHRS and CDR2 YFSETQ. V dropped 3 bases and J dropped 0; count of bases not matched to a gene: 9. The CDR3 region is CASSWAGTSGRANTGELFF. For the CDR3, the DNA is TGCGCCAGCAGCTGGGCCGGGACTAGCGGGCGAGCGAACACCGGGGAGCTGTTTTTT.

This chain uses TRBV29-1 with TRBJ1-2; D remains ambiguous. Germline V CDR1 and CDR2: SQVTM, ANQGSEA. The V end was cut by 5 bases, the J end by 1 base, with 5 bases between. CDR3 length equals 11 residues. The CDR3 reads CSVQHNYGYTF. For the CDR3, the DNA is TGCAGCGTTCAACATAACTATGGCTACACCTTC.

The rearrangement joins TRBV5-1 to TRBJ1-2; D is ambiguous. This CDR3 comprises 13 residues. Germline V lookup: CDR1 SGHRS, CDR2 YFSETQ. V lost 1 base, J lost 3 bases, and 7 bases lay in between. DNA of the CDR3: TGCGCCAGCAGCTTGCGCAGAGACTATGGCTACACCTTC. This gives the protein CASSLRRDYGYTF.

The rearrangement uses TRBV29-1 and TRBJ2-5; D gene uncertain. The V end was cut by 4 bases, the J end by 4 bases, with 10 bases between. The length of the CDR3 is 12 residues. The germline V gene encodes CDR1 SQVTM and CDR2 ANQGSEA. CDR3 nucleotide sequence: TGCAGCGTTGGTTCGGTTGGAGAGACCCAGTACTTC. Translating it yields CSVGSVGETQYF.

The rearrangement uses TRBV7-2 and TRBJ2-1, with 9 bases identical to TRBD2. In germline, CDR1 is SGHTA, CDR2 FQGNSA. There are 16 residues in the CDR3. V shed 5 bases and J 8 bases; nucleotides not matched to a gene: 13. In DNA, the CDR3 is TGTGCCAGCAGCCAAAATTTGGCGGGAGGGCCGTATGAGCAGTTCTTC. Residues: CASSQNLAGGPYEQFF.

Details on this clone: An end of the junction differs from the germline gene, which may be a read error. This sequence joins TRBV6-2 or TRBV6-3 and TRBJ1-2, with D possibly being TRBD1 (5 bases). Germline values: CDR1 MNHEY, CDR2 SVGEGT. This CDR3 is built from 13 residues. The DNA of the CDR3 is TGTGCCAGCAGTTACTCAGGGGCTTACAGCGTCGTTTTC. Its translation: CASSYSGAYSVVF.

This rearrangement joins TRBV5-4 to TRBJ2-5; a weak D match, TRBD1 (6 bases). The V end was cut by 0 bases, the J end by 5 bases, with 11 bases between. Germline V gene lookup returns CDR1 SGHNT and CDR2 YYREEE (reference sequence). The CDR3 totals 14 residues. Here the CDR3 DNA reads TGTGCCAGCAGCTTGGTGGTCCAGGGGGAGACCCAGTACTTC. This translates into CASSLVVQGETQYF.

The gene calls are TRBV7-7 and TRBJ1-5, with D possibly TRBD1 on 5 matching bases. Looked up from germline, CDR1 is SSHAT and CDR2 is FNYEAQ (reference sequence). There are 16 residues in the CDR3. Deletions cut 2 bases from V and 1 base from J, with 12 bases between. The CDR3 is CASSLRGRVSNQPQHF. In DNA form, the CDR3 reads TGTGCCAGCAGCTTAAGGGGTAGGGTGAGCAATCAGCCCCAGCATTTT.

The chain couples TRBV28 to TRBJ1-3; weak D call: TRBD1 (6 bases). V was pared by 5 bases and J by 1 base, with 12 bases between. Germline V gives CDR1 MDHEN, CDR2 SYDVKM. The CDR3 is made up of 15 amino acids. The chain's CDR3 is CASSPQGRSGNTIYF. In DNA form, the CDR3 reads TGTGCCAGCAGTCCTCAGGGGAGGTCTGGAAACACCATATATTTT.

The chain carries TRBV29-1 and TRBJ1-1; D possibly corresponds to TRBD1 (5 bases). This CDR3 has 11 residues. V was trimmed by 6 bases and J by 7 bases, leaving 12 bases between them. The V gene's germline CDR1 is SQVTM and CDR2 ANQGSEA. This CDR3 reads CSVAGGVEAFF. The CDR3 bases are TGCAGCGTAGCGGGAGGGGTTGAAGCTTTCTTT.

The chain recombines TRBV30 with TRBJ1-6; 7 bases map to TRBD1. From germline, CDR1 is GTSNPN and CDR2 SVGIG (reference sequence). CDR3 size: 14 residues. The junction had 12 bases not matched to a gene; V was cut back by 7 bases and J by 9 bases. CDR3 amino acids: CALTSGQSISPLHF. CDR3 nucleotide sequence: TGTGCCTTGACTTCGGGACAGAGCATTTCACCCCTCCACTTT.

The CDR3 here is CATSDSTGGSETQYF. The CDR3 DNA sequence: TGTGCCACCAGTGATTCTACAGGGGGCAGCGAGACCCAGTACTTC. The gene calls are TRBV24-1 and TRBJ2-5, with 9 bases fitting TRBD1. The V segment lost 2 bases and the J segment 5 bases; nucleotides outside the gene matches: 5. CDR1 and CDR2 (germline): KGHDR, SFDVKD. The length of the CDR3 is 15 residues.

This chain connects TRBV4-1 to TRBJ2-7, with 10 bases aligning to TRBD2. The CDR3 has 16 amino acids. From germline, CDR1 is MGHRA and CDR2 YSYEKL. J was trimmed by 3 bases and V by 1 base; bases with no gene match: 6. Written as DNA, the CDR3 is TGCGCCAGCAGCCAAGGGACTAGCGGAGTTCGCTACGAGCAGTACTTC. It yields the protein CASSQGTSGVRYEQYF.

Written as DNA, the CDR3 is TGTGCCAGTCACTCTGGAAACACCATATATTTT. Protein sequence: CASHSGNTIYF. The chain recombines TRBV6-4 with TRBJ1-3, with D uncertain. Looked up from germline, CDR1 is MRHNA and CDR2 is SNTAGT. Trimming removed 9 bases at V and 0 bases at J, with 3 bases between. There are 11 residues in the CDR3.